The clone carrying this TCR beta chain has at least ten counts. The CDR3 regions of TCR beta were amplified from RNA transcripts. TCR CDR3 regions were first amplified by RT-PCR with HTBI primers. MiXCR was run by TCRdb on the multiplex PCR reads, yielding one entry per CDR3 protein. The sample lists 330,000 or so distinct CDR3 sequences, 15% to 20% seen once, with about 14% in the top ten. This record comes from a study of T cells in Graves' hyperthyroidism and ophthalmopathy. The CDR3 totals 15 residues. CDR1 is MNHEY and CDR2 is SVGAGI in the germline V gene. The trim removed 6 bases at V and 10 bases at J, leaving 12 bases unmatched.

Sequenced material: blood. The TCR comes from a woman in her thirties or forties with Graves' ophthalmopathy. The rearrangement joins TRBV6-5 to TRBJ1-6; TRBD1 matches at 7 bases. In DNA, the CDR3 is TGTGCCAGCAGCTACGGGACAGTCAAAGGGTCACCCCTCCACTTT. Its translation is CASSYGTVKGSPLHF.